This T cell receptor (beta chain) was documented in a study of blood T cell repertoires in COVID-19. The CDR3 has 13 residues if both end residues are counted. CDR1 and CDR2 from the germline V gene are SGHRS and YFSETQ. This clone was picked up a small number of times. The limits of the CDR3 on the DNA are not certain, so only TCRdb's listed CDR3 is given. Clones were read by immunoSEQ multiplex PCR, and TCRdb kept only the in-frame ones, dropping some. The sample holds about 430,000 clones, about 88% seen once. Sequenced: PBMCs or T cells enriched from blood (not recorded which). This sequence originates from a woman aged 18-35 years who had been exposed to COVID-19. This chain connects TRBV5-1 to TRBJ2-7; the tabulated D call, TRBD1, remains unverified against the DNA. This CDR3 is CASSFGTGSPEYF.